This is a list of T cell receptor beta chains from one sample in a study of blood T cells in healthy people across ages. TCRdb itself ran the 5' RACE reads through MiXCR, one entry per CDR3 protein. The data hold over a million distinct CDR3 sequences, with approximately 42% observed a single time. Sequenced input: blood. The receptors originated from a young woman in good health. The CDR3 runs from the conserved cysteine through the conserved F or W. The D gene is left open where the match is weak. The size field is filled for only some rows; it gives once, few, many or a size class.

CDR3: CASSFFGGSSTF; DNA: TGTGCCAGCAGTTTTTTCGGTGGCTCTAGCACCTTC; J: TRBJ1-2; size: few; V: TRBV12-3/TRBV12-4; D: NA
CDR3: CASRDRAHPIYGYTF; DNA: TGTGCCAGTCGGGACAGGGCCCACCCAATCTATGGCTACACCTTC; J: TRBJ1-2; size: NA; V: TRBV6-5; D: TRBD1
CDR3: CSARESQEVQPQHF; DNA: TGCAGTGCTAGAGAATCCCAGGAGGTCCAGCCCCAGCATTTT; J: TRBJ1-5; size: NA; V: TRBV20-1; D: NA
CDR3: CASSEVHGRASDTQYF; DNA: TGTGCCAGCAGTGAAGTTCACGGGAGGGCCTCAGATACGCAGTATTTT; J: TRBJ2-3; size: few; V: TRBV6-1; D: TRBD2
CDR3: CASSLKSQGARGYTF; DNA: TGTGCCAGCAGCTTAAAGTCACAGGGGGCGCGGGGCTACACCTTC; J: TRBJ1-2; size: few; V: TRBV7-2; D: TRBD1
CDR3: CASTPVLKITGELFF; DNA: TGTGCCAGCACCCCGGTCCTTAAGATAACCGGGGAGCTGTTTTTT; J: TRBJ2-2; size: NA; V: TRBV28; D: NA
CDR3: CATSGTRVEQYF; DNA: TGTGCCACCAGCGGCACAAGGGTCGAGCAGTACTTC; J: TRBJ2-7; size: few; V: TRBV15; D: NA
CDR3: CASSVQHDQGYTF; DNA: TGTGCCAGCAGTGTGCAACATGATCAGGGCTACACCTTC; J: TRBJ1-2; size: NA; V: TRBV6-1; D: NA
CDR3: CASSQGRWAEAFF; DNA: TGTGCCAGCAGCCAAGGTCGGTGGGCCGAAGCTTTCTTT; J: TRBJ1-1; size: NA; V: TRBV3-1; D: NA
CDR3: CASSESGSGWIWDEQFF; DNA: TGTGCCAGCAGTGAATCAGGTAGCGGGTGGATCTGGGATGAGCAGTTCTTC; J: TRBJ2-1; size: NA; V: TRBV25-1; D: TRBD2
CDR3: CSAGGGSYNEQFF; DNA: TGCAGTGCAGGGGGGGGGTCCTACAATGAGCAGTTCTTC; J: TRBJ2-1; size: few; V: TRBV20-1; D: NA
CDR3: CAIRDLNTEAFF; DNA: TGTGCCATCAGGGATTTGAACACTGAAGCTTTCTTT; J: TRBJ1-1; size: few; V: TRBV10-3; D: NA
CDR3: CRGQANFGDTQYF; DNA: TGCAGGGGACAGGCGAATTTCGGGGATACGCAGTATTTT; J: TRBJ2-3; size: NA; V: TRBV20-1; D: TRBD1
CDR3: CASSRAYNEPFF; DNA: TGTGCCAGCAGCCGGGCGTACAATGAGCCGTTCTTC; J: TRBJ2-1; size: NA; V: TRBV11-1; D: NA
CDR3: CSVVGQGAPNTGELFF; DNA: TGCAGCGTCGTGGGACAGGGGGCCCCGAACACCGGGGAGCTGTTTTTT; J: TRBJ2-2; size: few; V: TRBV29-1; D: TRBD1
CDR3: CATSRVGTGYYDEQYF; DNA: TGTGCCACCAGCAGAGTGGGGACAGGGTACTACGACGAGCAGTACTTC; J: TRBJ2-7; size: NA; V: TRBV15; D: TRBD1
CDR3: CASSLVPAVTLSTEQYF; DNA: TGTGCCAGCAGCTTAGTTCCAGCGGTCACCCTCTCTACCGAGCAGTACTTC; J: TRBJ2-7; size: NA; V: TRBV7-2; D: NA
CDR3: CSVVSTSGAPDTDTQYF; DNA: TGCAGCGTTGTGTCTACTAGCGGGGCACCAGACACAGATACGCAGTATTTT; J: TRBJ2-3; size: few; V: TRBV29-1; D: TRBD2
CDR3: CASSPTWAGDDYGYTF; DNA: TGTGCCAGCAGCCCGACTTGGGCAGGGGATGACTATGGCTACACCTTC; J: TRBJ1-2; size: NA; V: TRBV3-1; D: NA
CDR3: CSAPRGAPSTYEQYF; DNA: TGCAGTGCCCCCAGGGGAGCGCCCAGTACCTACGAGCAGTACTTC; J: TRBJ2-7; size: NA; V: TRBV20-1; D: NA
CDR3: CSSLEYMNTEAFF; DNA: TGCAGCTCCCTGGAGTACATGAACACTGAAGCTTTCTTT; J: TRBJ1-1; size: few; V: TRBV29-1; D: NA
CDR3: CASSRRQGRGYTF; DNA: TGTGCCAGCAGTCGAAGACAGGGACGTGGCTACACCTTC; J: TRBJ1-2; size: NA; V: TRBV12-3/TRBV12-4; D: TRBD1
CDR3: CASRARGKNTEAFF; DNA: TGTGCCAGCAGGGCCCGTGGAAAGAACACTGAAGCTTTCTTT; J: TRBJ1-1; size: NA; V: TRBV6-5; D: NA
CDR3: CASSSVTTNYGYTF; DNA: TGCGCCAGCAGCTCTGTCACAACTAACTATGGCTACACCTTC; J: TRBJ1-2; size: few; V: TRBV5-1; D: NA
CDR3: CASSVVPKGAGANVLTF; DNA: TGTGCCAGCAGCGTAGTCCCGAAGGGGGCTGGGGCCAACGTCCTGACTTTC; J: TRBJ2-6; size: NA; V: TRBV9; D: NA
CDR3: CRVRAPYEQYF; DNA: TGCAGAGTCCGGGCCCCCTACGAGCAGTACTTC; J: TRBJ2-7; size: many; V: TRBV20-1; D: NA
CDR3: CAISRLGPSADTQYF; DNA: TGTGCCATCAGCCGACTAGGCCCTAGCGCAGATACGCAGTATTTT; J: TRBJ2-3; size: NA; V: TRBV10-3; D: NA
CDR3: CASRERVYEQYF; DNA: TGTGCCAGCAGGGAAAGGGTTTACGAGCAGTACTTC; J: TRBJ2-7; size: NA; V: TRBV2; D: NA
CDR3: CASSPEASGVSVGEQFF; DNA: TGTGCCAGCAGCCCGGAAGCTAGCGGGGTCTCGGTGGGTGAGCAGTTCTTC; J: TRBJ2-1; size: few; V: TRBV5-4; D: TRBD2
CDR3: CASSELTSGYQETQFF; DNA: TGTGCCAGCAGTGAATTAACTAGCGGATACCAAGAGACCCAGTTCTTC; J: TRBJ2-1; size: NA; V: TRBV2; D: TRBD2
CDR3: CATRRAETQYF; DNA: TGTGCCACGAGAAGGGCGGAGACCCAGTACTTC; J: TRBJ2-5; size: NA; V: TRBV10-3; D: NA
CDR3: CASSQDGAGGTDTQYF; DNA: TGTGCCAGCAGCCAAGATGGGGCGGGCGGCACAGATACGCAGTATTTT; J: TRBJ2-3; size: NA; V: TRBV4-3; D: NA
CDR3: CASSSETSRVKTEAFF; DNA: TGCGCCAGCAGCTCCGAAACGTCCCGAGTGAAAACTGAAGCTTTCTTT; J: TRBJ1-1; size: NA; V: TRBV5-1; D: NA
CDR3: CASSLEVSPHEQFF; DNA: TGTGCCAGCAGCTTAGAGGTATCCCCCCATGAGCAGTTCTTC; J: TRBJ2-1; size: NA; V: TRBV7-2; D: NA
CDR3: CASRRGGYNEQFF; DNA: TGTGCCAGTCGACGGGGGGGGTACAATGAGCAGTTCTTC; J: TRBJ2-1; size: many; V: TRBV12-3/TRBV12-4; D: TRBD2
CDR3: CASSLSGGFETQYF; DNA: TGTGCCAGCAGTTTATCCGGGGGCTTTGAGACCCAGTACTTC; J: TRBJ2-5; size: NA; V: TRBV27; D: NA
CDR3: CASSLESGWRETQYF; DNA: TGTGCCAGCAGCTTAGAAAGCGGGTGGCGAGAGACCCAGTACTTC; J: TRBJ2-5; size: many; V: TRBV7-2; D: NA
CDR3: CASSMADTQYF; DNA: TGTGCCAGCAGCATGGCGGATACGCAGTATTTT; J: TRBJ2-3; size: NA; V: TRBV5-6; D: NA
CDR3: CASSLIPSGVTDTQYF; DNA: TGTGCCAGCAGCTTGATCCCTAGCGGGGTTACAGATACGCAGTATTTT; J: TRBJ2-3; size: NA; V: TRBV11-2; D: TRBD2
CDR3: CASSPPAATDTQYF; DNA: TGTGCCAGCAGCCCCCCTGCGGCTACAGATACGCAGTATTTT; J: TRBJ2-3; size: NA; V: TRBV9; D: NA
CDR3: CATSTDSSYNEQFF; DNA: TGTGCCACTTCTACCGACTCCTCCTACAATGAGCAGTTCTTC; J: TRBJ2-1; size: NA; V: TRBV6-6; D: NA
CDR3: CSDTAGGDHEQYF; DNA: TGCAGCGACACTGCGGGAGGAGACCATGAGCAGTACTTC; J: TRBJ2-5; size: few; V: TRBV20-1; D: TRBD2
CDR3: CASSLRDGYSYNEQFF; DNA: TGTGCCAGCAGCTTGAGGGACGGATACTCCTACAATGAGCAGTTCTTC; J: TRBJ2-1; size: NA; V: TRBV5-5; D: NA
CDR3: CASSGALAGAAEQYF; DNA: TGTGCCAGCAGTGGGGCGTTAGCGGGGGCCGCCGAGCAGTACTTC; J: TRBJ2-7; size: NA; V: TRBV25-1; D: TRBD2
CDR3: CASSLRRFEDRGANNYGYTF; DNA: TGTGCCAGCAGCTTAAGGCGCTTTGAGGACAGGGGGGCGAATAACTATGGCTACACCTTC; J: TRBJ1-2; size: NA; V: TRBV11-2; D: TRBD1
CDR3: CASSYLGQSYEQYF; DNA: TGTGCCAGCAGTTACTTGGGACAATCCTACGAGCAGTACTTC; J: TRBJ2-7; size: few; V: TRBV6-2/TRBV6-3; D: NA
CDR3: CASSHIQQFF; DNA: TGTGCCAGCAGCCATATTCAGCAGTTCTTC; J: TRBJ2-1; size: few; V: TRBV11-2; D: NA
CDR3: CASSAQGARTGELFF; DNA: TGTGCCAGCAGTGCCCAGGGGGCAAGGACCGGGGAGCTGTTTTTT; J: TRBJ2-2; size: NA; V: TRBV12-3/TRBV12-4; D: TRBD1
CDR3: CASSYRPQLRDTQYF; DNA: TGTGCCAGCAGTTACAGGCCCCAGTTGCGAGATACGCAGTATTTT; J: TRBJ2-3; size: NA; V: TRBV6-2/TRBV6-3; D: NA
CDR3: CASSYEARGYGYTF; DNA: TGTGCCAGCAGTTACGAGGCGAGGGGCTATGGCTACACCTTC; J: TRBJ1-2; size: NA; V: TRBV27; D: NA
CDR3: CASSLLRTRRMSEQYF; DNA: TGTGCCAGCAGTTTACTCAGAACACGGAGAATGAGCGAGCAGTACTTC; J: TRBJ2-7; size: NA; V: TRBV28; D: NA
CDR3: CASSVSGRSYEQYF; DNA: TGTGCCAGCAGCGTATCAGGGCGCTCCTACGAGCAGTACTTC; J: TRBJ2-7; size: few; V: TRBV9; D: NA